The 16 T cell receptor beta chains presented below share a single source sample, sequenced in a study of blood T cell repertoires in COVID-19. Clones were sequenced by immunoSEQ multiplex PCR, and TCRdb holds only the in-frame ones, with some missing. Counted here are 200,000 to 250,000 clones, around 88% occurring once; the ten biggest clones make up about 4%. Sequencing input: PBMCs or T cells enriched from blood (not recorded which). These receptors originate from a woman aged 25-40 years who had recovered from COVID-19.

The J gene is TRBJ2-7, the V gene TRBV30; possible D gene TRBD1, 6 bases. CDR3 length: 12 amino acids. V lost 4 bases and J 3 bases, leaving 10 bases between the germline ends. CDR1 is GTSNPN, CDR2 SVGIG, per germline (reference sequence). Here the CDR3 DNA reads TGTGCCTGGAACCGGGACAACTACGAGCAGTACTTC. Residues: CAWNRDNYEQYF.

This clone has only one observation. The chain combines TRBV10-3 with TRBJ1-1, with TRBD1 matching 8 bases. Germline V gene data show CDR1 as ENHRY and CDR2 as SYGVKD. This CDR3 has 14 amino acids. V was pared by 4 bases and J by 1 base, with 2 bases of the junction left unmatched. In DNA form, the CDR3 reads TGTGCCATCAGTGTCGGACAGGGGAACACTGAAGCTTTCTTT. Its protein product is CAISVGQGNTEAFF.

The chain couples TRBV5-5 to TRBJ1-5, with a possible D match to TRBD1 (5 bases). The CDR3 runs to 15 residues. V lost 0 bases and J lost 6, with 13 bases in between. Germline V gene lookup returns CDR1 SGHKS and CDR2 YYEKEE (reference sequence). CDR3 sequence (DNA): TGTGCCAGCAGCTTGGCTGGGAGGGGCGGTCAGCCCCAGCATTTT. It is translated as CASSLAGRGGQPQHF.

V is TRBV7-2 and J is TRBJ1-5; tentatively, D is TRBD1 (6 bases). Germline V gene sequence: CDR1 SGHTA, CDR2 FQGNSA. The CDR3 contains 15 residues. V shed 6 bases and J shed 4 bases, with 16 bases lying between them. CDR3 region: CASRPTGGANQPQHF. CDR3 nucleotides: TGTGCCAGCAGGCCCACCGGGGGGGCGAATCAGCCCCAGCATTTT.

This chain links TRBV11-2 with TRBJ2-7; TRBD1 aligns across 8 bases. The CDR3 has 15 residues. The germline CDR1 and CDR2 sequences are SGHAT and FQNNGV. J lost 5 bases, V lost 5 bases, and 11 bases had no gene match. CDR3 nucleotides: TGTGCCAGCAGCATTCTTCAGGGGGCTGTTGACGAGCAGTACTTC. Its protein is CASSILQGAVDEQYF.

The chain uses TRBV18 and TRBJ1-2; 7 nucleotides match TRBD1. Per the germline V gene, CDR1 is KGHSH and CDR2 is LQKENI. J gave up 8 bases and V 3 bases, and 3 bases lay outside the gene matches. CDR3 length: 12 amino acids. The CDR3 here is CASSPTGSGYTF. In nucleotides, the CDR3 is TGTGCCAGCTCACCGACAGGGAGCGGCTACACCTTC.

This chain uses TRBV25-1 with TRBJ2-1; TRBD1 aligns across 7 bases. Germline CDR1 and CDR2: MGHDK and SYGVNS. The junction had 7 bases not matched to a gene; V was cut back by 6 bases and J by 8 bases. The CDR3 contains 13 residues. The CDR3 here is CASRSQGTDEQFF. CDR3 coding DNA: TGTGCCAGCAGATCACAGGGGACCGATGAGCAGTTCTTC.

CDR3 in DNA: TGCGCCACCTCAACCCCTAGCGGGAGTGCTTACAATGAGCAGTTCTTC. It codes for CATSTPSGSAYNEQFF. The V call is TRBV4-1, the J call TRBJ2-1, with 10 positions matching TRBD2. With 10 bases clipped from V and 4 bases from J, the junction kept 13 bases outside the gene matches. The CDR3 has 16 amino acids. Germline values: CDR1 MGHRA, CDR2 YSYEKL.

The chain carries TRBV2 and TRBJ1-1; no clear D. Trimming removed 3 bases from V and 5 bases from J, with 10 bases in between. Germline-derived CDR1 and CDR2 are SNHLY and FYNNEI. The CDR3 runs to 13 residues. CDR3 sequence reads: CASSERGLTEAFF. The CDR3 DNA sequence: TGTGCCAGCAGTGAGCGGGGTTTGACTGAAGCTTTCTTT.

CDR3 DNA sequence: TGCGCCAGCAGCTTGGACTTACCCGATAATTCACCCCTCCACTTT. It yields the protein CASSLDLPDNSPLHF. This chain links TRBV5-1 with TRBJ1-6; D gene unclear. The CDR3 is 15 residues long. Trimming stripped 0 bases from V and 5 bases from J, with 9 bases between. Germline lookup yields CDR1 SGHRS and CDR2 YFSETQ.

This sequence joins TRBV28 and TRBJ2-7, with TRBD2 as a possible D gene (6 bases). Between the trimmed V and J ends, which lost 6 bases and 3 bases, there was a span of 12 bases. CDR1 and CDR2 (germline): MDHEN, SYDVKM. The CDR3 runs to 13 residues. CDR3 DNA: TGTGCCAGCAGCGGACCAGCGGGCTACGAGCAGTACTTC. It encodes CASSGPAGYEQYF.

This chain joins TRBV12-3 or TRBV12-4 and TRBJ1-2; 7 nucleotides align to TRBD1. The CDR3 runs 13 residues. Germline trimming cut 3 bases from V and 8 bases from J; bases unmatched to any gene: 6. The CDR3 protein is CASSLGQGQGYTF. For the CDR3, the DNA is TGTGCCAGCAGTTTGGGGCAGGGACAGGGCTACACCTTC.

The V gene is TRBV6-2 or TRBV6-3, the J gene TRBJ2-7; D is possibly TRBD2 (6 bases). The CDR3 length is 15 residues. Deletions cut 2 bases from V and 1 base from J, with 12 bases between. CDR1 MNHEY and CDR2 SVGEGT come from the germline V gene. Here the CDR3 DNA reads TGTGCCAGCAGTTACGTCCCCGGGGGATCCTACGAGCAGTACTTC. Translation gives CASSYVPGGSYEQYF.

The gene calls are TRBV6-5 and TRBJ2-2; 10 bases map to TRBD1. This CDR3 has 15 amino acids. Germline V gives CDR1 MNHEY, CDR2 SVGAGI. After removal of 6 bases from V and 4 bases from J, the junction contained 5 bases not matched to a gene. The CDR3 bases are TGTGCCAGCAGGCGGGACAGGGGTTTCACCGGGGAGCTGTTTTTT. It yields the protein CASRRDRGFTGELFF.

The chain carries TRBV27 and TRBJ2-7, with 9 bases identical to TRBD1. CDR3 length: 15 residues. Germline loops: CDR1 MNHEY, CDR2 SMNVEV (reference sequence). With 5 bases clipped from V and 3 bases from J, the junction kept 8 bases outside the gene matches. CDR3 in amino acids: CASSRTGTGFYEQYF. DNA for the CDR3: TGTGCCAGCAGTCGAACCGGGACAGGGTTCTACGAGCAGTACTTC.

The chain is built from TRBV3-1 (or the pseudogene TRBV3-2) and TRBJ2-5, with D possibly being TRBD1 (6 bases). V was trimmed by 0 bases and J by 5 bases, leaving 10 bases between them. The germline CDR1 and CDR2 sequences are LGHDT and YNNKEL (reference sequence). This CDR3 has 14 residues. The CDR3 sequence is CASSQDRGKETQYF. Written as DNA, the CDR3 is TGTGCCAGCAGCCAAGACAGGGGAAAGGAGACCCAGTACTTC.